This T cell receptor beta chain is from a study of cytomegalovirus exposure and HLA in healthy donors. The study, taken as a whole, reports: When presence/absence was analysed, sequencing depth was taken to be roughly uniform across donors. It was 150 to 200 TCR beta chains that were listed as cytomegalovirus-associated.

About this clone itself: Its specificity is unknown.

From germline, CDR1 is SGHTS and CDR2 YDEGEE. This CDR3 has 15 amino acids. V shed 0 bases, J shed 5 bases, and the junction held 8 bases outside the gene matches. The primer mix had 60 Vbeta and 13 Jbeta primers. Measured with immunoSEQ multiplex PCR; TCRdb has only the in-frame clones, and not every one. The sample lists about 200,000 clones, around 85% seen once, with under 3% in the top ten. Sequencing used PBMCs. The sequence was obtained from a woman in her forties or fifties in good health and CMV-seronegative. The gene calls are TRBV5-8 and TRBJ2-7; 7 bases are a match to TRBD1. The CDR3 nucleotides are TGTGCCAGCAGCTTGGCGGTCACAGGGGTCAACGAGCAGTACTTC. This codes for CASSLAVTGVNEQYF. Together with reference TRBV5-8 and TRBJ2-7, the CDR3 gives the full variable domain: EAGVTQSPTHLIKTRGQQATLRCSPISGHTSVYWYQQALGLGLQFLLWYDEGEERNRGNFPPRFSGRQFPNYSSELNVNALELEDSALYLCASSLAVTGVNEQYFGPGTRLTVT.